A selection of T cell receptor beta chains follows, all from one sample in a study of read filtering for tumor transcriptome and immune sequencing. One entry per CDR3 protein results from TCRdb running MiXCR on the reads. Of about 130,000 distinct CDR3 sequences detected, approximately 12% appear once; the ten largest clones hold 9.5% to 11%. The sample comprised a population of CD138-negative cells sorted from bone marrow. Receptor source: a donor aged 40 or over with multiple myeloma. Each CDR3 is given with its conserved first and last residue. Each record gives: V gene, J gene, CDR3 protein.

V: TRBV7-9
J: TRBJ1-2
CDR3: CASSLEQHGYTF

V: TRBV4-1
J: TRBJ2-3
CDR3: CASSQALAGRTDTQYF

V: TRBV10-3
J: TRBJ2-3
CDR3: CAISESELTGTDTQYF

V: TRBV29-1
J: TRBJ1-5
CDR3: CSVSRGSNQPQHF

V: TRBV20-1
J: TRBJ1-5
CDR3: CSGGQSNQPQHF

V: TRBV5-5
J: TRBJ2-1
CDR3: CASSSETSEQFF

V: TRBV2
J: TRBJ1-1
CDR3: CASILDRNTEAFF

V: TRBV12-3/TRBV12-4
J: TRBJ1-1
CDR3: CASSPGGFTEAFF

V: TRBV12-3/TRBV12-4
J: TRBJ2-1
CDR3: CASRDALRDEQFF

V: TRBV10-3
J: TRBJ2-7
CDR3: CAINGLAGGDEQYF

V: TRBV6-6
J: TRBJ1-1
CDR3: CASSYSDPRGTEAFF

V: TRBV20-1
J: TRBJ1-1
CDR3: CSARVKGWQTEAFF

V: TRBV6-1
J: TRBJ1-5
CDR3: CASIPGTSNQPQHF

V: TRBV19
J: TRBJ2-1
CDR3: CASSTGTDYNKQFF

V: TRBV5-1
J: TRBJ1-4
CDR3: CASSSQGQEEKLFF

V: TRBV6-2/TRBV6-3
J: TRBJ2-1
CDR3: CASSTDQQGRGYNEQFF

V: TRBV4-1
J: TRBJ2-2
CDR3: CAGSQPGLAAQNTGELFF

V: TRBV28
J: TRBJ1-6
CDR3: CASSSPEGAGNSPLHF

V: TRBV29-1
J: TRBJ2-1
CDR3: CSVGIVGLGEQFF

V: TRBV7-6
J: TRBJ2-1
CDR3: CASSLSGRAGGEFF

V: TRBV20-1
J: TRBJ2-7
CDR3: CSAIPGLEIYEQYF

V: TRBV29-1
J: TRBJ2-5
CDR3: CSARTGEETQYF

V: TRBV18
J: TRBJ2-1
CDR3: CASSPVWARSSYNEQFF

V: TRBV27
J: TRBJ2-3
CDR3: CASSLSHPGLAGGPDTQYF

V: TRBV6-5
J: TRBJ1-2
CDR3: CASSYSNYAGVSYGYTF

V: TRBV2
J: TRBJ2-1
CDR3: CASRDRGYNEQFF

V: TRBV29-1
J: TRBJ2-1
CDR3: CSVPGVSSYNEQFF